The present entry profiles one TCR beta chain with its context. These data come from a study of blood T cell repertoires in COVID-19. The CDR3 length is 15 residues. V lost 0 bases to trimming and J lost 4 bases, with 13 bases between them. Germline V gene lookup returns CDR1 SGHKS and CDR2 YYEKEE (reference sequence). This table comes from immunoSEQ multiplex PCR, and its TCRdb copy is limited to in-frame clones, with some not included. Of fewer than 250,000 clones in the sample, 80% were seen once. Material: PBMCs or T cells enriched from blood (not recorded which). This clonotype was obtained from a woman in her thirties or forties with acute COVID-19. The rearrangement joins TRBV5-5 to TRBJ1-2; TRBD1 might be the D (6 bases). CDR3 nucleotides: TGTGCCAGCAGCTTGGGGACAGTGGGGGTCTATGGCTACACCTTC. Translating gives CASSLGTVGVYGYTF.